A single sample is the source of the 3 T cell receptor beta chains below, sequenced in a study of type 1 and type 2 diabetes patients. PCR was run on genomic DNA. A primer set of 30 forward and 13 reverse primers amplified the CDR3. TCRdb processed the multiplex PCR reads anew with MiXCR; each CDR3 protein has one entry. The sample carries about 290,000 distinct CDR3 sequences, around 47% recorded once. What was sequenced was peripheral blood mononuclear cells (PBMCs). These receptors all come from a man aged 18 to 30 with type 2 diabetes.

This clonotype was seen a handful of times. CDR3 bases: TGTGCCACCAGCGACAGGACGGATTATGAGTACTTTGAGCAGTTCTTC. This gives the protein CATSDRTDYEYFEQFF. The chain has TRBV15 and TRBJ2-1; maybe TRBD1 (6 bases). There are 16 residues in the CDR3. CDR1 and CDR2 from the germline V gene are LNHNV and YYDKDF (reference sequence). V was shortened by 5 bases and J by 9 bases, with 23 bases between the two germline ends. The full variable domain, its missing parts supplied by reference TRBV15 and TRBJ2-1, is DAMVIQNPRYQVTQFGKPVTLSCSQTLNHNVMYWYQQKSSQAPKLLFHYYDKDFNNEADTPDNFQSRRPNTSFCFLDIRSPGLGDTAMYLCATSDRTDYEYFEQFFGPGTRLTVL.

CDR3 sequence: CSARDTSWGRVITEAFF. The CDR3 DNA sequence: TGCAGTGCTAGAGATACAAGTTGGGGGAGGGTGATCACTGAAGCTTTCTTT. The J gene is TRBJ1-1, the V gene TRBV20-1; possible D gene TRBD1, 5 bases. CDR1 is DFQATT and CDR2 is SNEGSKA in the germline V gene (reference sequence). This CDR3 region has 17 residues. Trimming removed 0 bases at V and 4 bases at J, with 21 bases between.

The CDR3 spells CASSDHGGYYGYTF. CDR3 coding DNA: TGTGCCAGCAGTGATCACGGGGGTTACTATGGCTACACCTTC. The J gene is TRBJ1-2, the V gene TRBV6-1; TRBD1 might be the D (5 bases). CDR1 and CDR2 (germline): MNHNS, SASEGT. The V gene lost 3 bases and the J gene lost 3 bases, with 11 bases spanning the gap. CDR3 length: 14 amino acids.